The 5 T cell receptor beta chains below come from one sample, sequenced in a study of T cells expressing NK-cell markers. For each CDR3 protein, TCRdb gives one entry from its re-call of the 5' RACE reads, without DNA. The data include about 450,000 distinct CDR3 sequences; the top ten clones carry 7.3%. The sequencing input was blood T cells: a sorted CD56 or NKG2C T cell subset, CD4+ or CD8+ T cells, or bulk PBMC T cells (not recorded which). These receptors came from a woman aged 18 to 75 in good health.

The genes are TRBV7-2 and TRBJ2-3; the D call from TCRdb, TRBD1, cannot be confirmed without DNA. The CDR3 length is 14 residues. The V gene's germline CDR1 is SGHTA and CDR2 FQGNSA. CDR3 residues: CASSKRQGTDTQYF.

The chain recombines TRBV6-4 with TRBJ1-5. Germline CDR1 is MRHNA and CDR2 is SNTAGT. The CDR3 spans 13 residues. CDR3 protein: CASSEVVGQPQHF.

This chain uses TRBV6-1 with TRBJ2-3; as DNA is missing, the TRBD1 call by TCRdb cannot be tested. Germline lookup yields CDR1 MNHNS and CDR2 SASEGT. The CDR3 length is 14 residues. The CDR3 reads CASSAGRITDTQYF.

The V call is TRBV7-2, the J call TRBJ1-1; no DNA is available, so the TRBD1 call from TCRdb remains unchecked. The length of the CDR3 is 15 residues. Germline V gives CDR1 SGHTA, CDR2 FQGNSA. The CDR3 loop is CASSPRGGINTEAFF.

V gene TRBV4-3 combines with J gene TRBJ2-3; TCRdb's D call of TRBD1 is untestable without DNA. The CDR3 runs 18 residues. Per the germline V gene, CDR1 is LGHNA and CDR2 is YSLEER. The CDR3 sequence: CASSQDTQGVSGTDTQYF.